A single sample gave rise to the 3 T cell receptor beta chains below, sequenced in a study of T cells in Graves' hyperthyroidism and ophthalmopathy. There were TCR beta CDR3 regions amplified from RNA transcripts. TCR CDR3 underwent first-round RT-PCR with the HTBI primer set. TCRdb independently ran MiXCR on the multiplex PCR reads; one entry per CDR3 protein. In the table there are roughly 520,000 distinct CDR3 sequences, roughly 25% of which are singletons. Sample: blood. The receptors shown here come from a woman younger than 45 with Graves' ophthalmopathy.

This clonotype was counted ten times or more. J is TRBJ2-6 and V is TRBV9, with D possibly matching TRBD2 (5 bases). This CDR3 contains 18 residues. Germline values: CDR1 SGDLS, CDR2 YYNGEE. Trimming removed 4 bases at V and 1 base at J, with 18 bases between. The DNA for the CDR3 is TGTGCCAGCAGCACACCCCGTACGGGGAAATCTGGGGCCAACGTCCTGACTTTC. This encodes CASSTPRTGKSGANVLTF.

The chain carries TRBV5-5 and TRBJ2-7; D may be TRBD2 (7 bases). This CDR3 comprises 12 residues. Germline CDR1 SGHKS, CDR2 YYEKEE (reference sequence). Trimming left V 9 bases short and J 4 bases short, with 14 bases between. The CDR3 nucleotides read TGTGCCACGGGGGCGGGGGAGTACGAGCAGTACTTC. This codes for CATGAGEYEQYF.

This clonotype was picked up many times. The V call is TRBV9, the J call TRBJ2-5; D remains unclear. This CDR3 comprises 13 residues. In germline, CDR1 is SGDLS, CDR2 YYNGEE. V lost 0 bases and J lost 2, with 5 bases in between. The CDR3 region is CASSVEAQETQYF. As DNA, the CDR3 is TGTGCCAGCAGCGTAGAGGCACAAGAGACCCAGTACTTC. The full variable domain, in which reference TRBV9 and TRBJ2-5 provide the parts outside the CDR3, is DSGVTQTPKHLITATGQRVTLRCSPRSGDLSVYWYQQSLDQGLQFLIQYYNGEERAKGNILERFSAQQFPDLHSELNLSSLELGDSALYFCASSVEAQETQYFGPGTRLLVL.